Below are 20 T cell receptor beta chains sequenced from a single sample in a study of a mutant IDH1 vaccine in newly diagnosed glioma. These receptors have no known antigen. TCRdb's copy holds only in-frame clones and misses some; the assay was immunoSEQ multiplex PCR. The repertoire holds roughly 61,000 clones, 80% seen once, with over 4.5% in the top ten. Time point indicated: week 11, during vaccination. Topical imiquimod accompanied each vaccine dose, which consisted of 300 ug of mutant IDH1 20-mer peptide. Sequencing was performed on PBMCs, taken from a glioma patient whose treatment included an IDH1 peptide vaccine. The receptors were gathered from a man in his fifties or sixties with glioma.

The chain couples TRBV5-8 to TRBJ1-5, with D maybe TRBD1 (5 bases). The CDR3 has 13 amino acids. The V and J ends lost 4 bases and 7 bases respectively, with 12 bases between them. Germline lookup yields CDR1 SGHTS and CDR2 YDEGEE. CDR3: CASSGPGAQPQHF. CDR3 coding DNA: TGTGCCAGCAGCGGCCCCGGGGCCCAGCCCCAGCATTTT.

The chain couples TRBV10-3 to TRBJ2-7; 7 nucleotides align to TRBD2. Per germline, CDR1 ENHRY and CDR2 SYGVKD. The CDR3 runs 14 residues. V was clipped by 1 base and J by 1 base; unmatched bases: 1. CDR3 nucleotides: TGTGCCATCAGTGAGTTGGGGGGGTCCTACGAGCAGTACTTC. Its protein product is CAISELGGSYEQYF.

The chain carries TRBV2 and TRBJ1-2, with TRBD1 matching over 9 bases. Losses at the gene ends were 6 bases for V and 6 bases for J; bases not matched to a gene: 14. CDR1 SNHLY and CDR2 FYNNEI come from the germline V gene. The CDR3 spans 16 residues. The CDR3 DNA follows: TGTGCCAGCAGCACCACAACCCCGGGACAGGGTAATGGCTACACCTTC. This encodes CASSTTTPGQGNGYTF.

This clone was counted only a few times. The chain is built from TRBV7-2 and TRBJ1-4; no clear D gene. Per the germline V gene, CDR1 is SGHTA and CDR2 is FQGNSA. The V and J ends lost 1 base and 5 bases respectively, with 8 bases between them. The CDR3 spans 14 residues. In DNA form, the CDR3 reads TGTGCCAGCAGCTTAGGGAACCCAAATGAAAAACTGTTTTTT. The encoded protein is CASSLGNPNEKLFF.

This clone was counted a single time. The V and J genes are TRBV11-3 and TRBJ2-1; D unresolved. The CDR3 length is 12 residues. V lost 5 bases to trimming and J lost 6 bases, with 8 bases between them. CDR1 and CDR2 (germline): SGHNT, YENEEA. CDR3 in DNA: TGTGCCAGCAGCGGTTTGTCCAATGAGCAGTTCTTC. It specifies CASSGLSNEQFF.

V and J are TRBV2 and TRBJ2-3; TRBD1 aligns across 8 bases. Germline V CDR1 and CDR2: SNHLY, FYNNEI. This CDR3 has 16 residues. V shed 5 bases and J 1 base; nucleotides not matched to a gene: 8. As DNA, the CDR3 is TGTGCCAGCAGTAAAATTGCGACAGGGGGCACAGATACGCAGTATTTT. It translates to CASSKIATGGTDTQYF.

This clone was observed a few times. The chain is built from TRBV21-1 and TRBJ1-5; no DNA check was done on the table's D call, TRBD1. TRBV21-1 is annotated as a pseudogene. The CDR3 totals 17 residues. CDR3 residues: CASTTPRTGGACQPQHF. For the CDR3, the DNA is TGTGCCAGCACCACTCCCCGGACAGGTGGGGCCTGTCAGCCCCAGCATTTT.

This clone was detected only a few times. The CDR3 is CASIQGGSEAFF. The CDR3 region has the DNA TGTGCCAGTATCCAGGGGGGGTCGGAAGCTTTCTTT. J is TRBJ1-1 and V is TRBV19, with 7 bases identical to TRBD1. Trimming took 7 bases from V and 8 from J; bases not matched to a gene: 7. This CDR3 region has 12 residues. Germline CDR1 reads LNHDA; CDR2 reads SQIVND (reference sequence).

The chain recombines TRBV7-6 with TRBJ1-4; D perhaps matches TRBD1 (6 bases). Deletions cut 1 base from V and 7 bases from J, with 13 bases between. The germline V gene encodes CDR1 SGHVS and CDR2 FNYEAQ. There are 15 residues in the CDR3. CDR3: CASSLVGRGGEKLFF. The CDR3 DNA follows: TGTGCCAGCAGCTTAGTAGGCAGGGGTGGTGAAAAACTGTTTTTT.

This chain connects TRBV2 to TRBJ1-5; TRBD1 is a possible D gene (5 bases). The CDR3 totals 14 residues. CDR1 and CDR2 (germline): SNHLY, FYNNEI. Trimming shortened V by 7 bases and J by 4 bases, and 14 bases separated the two germline ends. CDR3 residues: CASTERGLNQPQHF. CDR3 nucleotides: TGTGCCAGCACCGAGAGGGGCCTAAATCAGCCCCAGCATTTT.

The chain recombines TRBV6-1 with TRBJ2-3, with a tentative D call TRBD2 (6 bases). Germline-derived CDR1 and CDR2 are MNHNS and SASEGT. The CDR3 consists of 12 residues. Trimming removed 5 bases from V and 5 bases from J, with 8 bases in between. This CDR3 reads CASSPEGDTQYF. CDR3 coding DNA: TGTGCCAGCAGTCCGGAGGGAGATACGCAGTATTTT.

The chain recombines TRBV5-1 with TRBJ2-7, with 8 positions matching TRBD1. J lost 0 bases, V lost 0 bases, and 5 bases had no gene match. Germline V gene lookup returns CDR1 SGHRS and CDR2 YFSETQ. The CDR3 has 16 residues. The chain's CDR3 is CASSLVRTGNSYEQYF. In DNA, the CDR3 is TGCGCCAGCAGCTTGGTTCGGACAGGGAACTCCTACGAGCAGTACTTC.

This clone was seen only once. The J gene is TRBJ2-7, the V gene TRBV5-1, with D maybe TRBD2 (6 bases). Germline loops: CDR1 SGHRS, CDR2 YFSETQ. The CDR3 consists of 14 residues. The V gene lost 1 base and the J gene lost 5 bases, with 13 bases spanning the gap. Here the CDR3 DNA reads TGCGCCAGCAGCTTGAGGCAGGGACTCAACGAGCAGTACTTC. Translating it yields CASSLRQGLNEQYF.

The chain recombines TRBV20-1 with TRBJ1-2, with unresolved D. V lost 3 bases and J lost 5, with 7 bases in between. In germline, CDR1 is DFQATT, CDR2 SNEGSKA (reference sequence). This CDR3 is built from 11 residues. CDR3 loop: CSARAGYGYTF. For the CDR3, the DNA is TGCAGTGCTAGGGCCGGGTATGGCTACACCTTC.

This chain uses TRBV6-1 with TRBJ1-5; D is perhaps TRBD1 (5 bases). This CDR3 has 14 residues. Germline V gives CDR1 MNHNS, CDR2 SASEGT. V lost 8 bases and J lost 7, with 18 bases in between. Written as DNA, the CDR3 is TGTGCCAGCTCCCGGGACGGAATTCTACAGCCCCAGCATTTT. Its protein is CASSRDGILQPQHF.

The chain joins TRBV4-3 to TRBJ1-4, with D tentatively TRBD1 (5 bases). Looked up from germline, CDR1 is LGHNA and CDR2 is YSLEER. The CDR3 sequence is 15 residues long. Deletions cut 0 bases from V and 13 bases from J, with 18 bases between. CDR3 DNA: TGCGCCAGCAGCCAAGATGTCAGCAAAACTAGGGGACTGTTTTTT. It is translated as CASSQDVSKTRGLFF.

The chain carries TRBV18 and TRBJ2-2; D assignment may be TRBD1 or TRBD2 (5 bases each). CDR1 KGHSH and CDR2 LQKENI come from the germline V gene. The CDR3 is made up of 14 amino acids. Trimming stripped 11 bases from V and 0 bases from J, with 13 bases between. Here the CDR3 reads CACFRDANTGELFF. The CDR3 DNA follows: TGTGCCTGCTTCCGGGACGCGAACACCGGGGAGCTGTTTTTT. The variable domain in full, with the rest retrieved from reference TRBV18 and TRBJ2-2, is NAGVMQNPRHLVRRRGQEARLRCSPMKGHSHVYWYRQLPEEGLKFMVYLQKENIIDESGMPKERFSAEFPKEGPSILRIQQVVRGDSAAYFCACFRDANTGELFFGEGSRLTVL.

This clone was counted only a few times. The chain is built from TRBV18 and TRBJ1-4; D gene uncertain. V was pared by 3 bases and J by 0 bases, with 5 bases between. Per the germline V gene, CDR1 is KGHSH and CDR2 is LQKENI. The CDR3 is 14 residues long. CDR3 loop: CASSPGATNEKLFF. DNA of the CDR3: TGTGCCAGCTCACCGGGAGCAACTAATGAAAAACTGTTTTTT.

The chain uses TRBV6-6 and TRBJ1-2; unclear D gene. Germline lookup yields CDR1 MNHNY and CDR2 SVGAGI (reference sequence). The V gene lost 6 bases and the J gene lost 8 bases, with 13 bases spanning the gap. The CDR3 is made up of 12 amino acids. CDR3 DNA: TGTGCCAGCAGACAAGATCGTCCCGGCTACACCTTC. It encodes CASRQDRPGYTF.

V usage is TRBV7-9 and J usage is TRBJ2-7; 8 bases map to TRBD1. V lost 3 bases and J lost 0; bases outside the gene matches: 4. Germline V lookup: CDR1 SEHNR, CDR2 FQNEAQ (reference sequence). This CDR3 contains 15 residues. The CDR3 DNA reads TGTGCCAGCAGCTTTGGGACAGGCCTCTCCTACGAGCAGTACTTC. It codes for CASSFGTGLSYEQYF.